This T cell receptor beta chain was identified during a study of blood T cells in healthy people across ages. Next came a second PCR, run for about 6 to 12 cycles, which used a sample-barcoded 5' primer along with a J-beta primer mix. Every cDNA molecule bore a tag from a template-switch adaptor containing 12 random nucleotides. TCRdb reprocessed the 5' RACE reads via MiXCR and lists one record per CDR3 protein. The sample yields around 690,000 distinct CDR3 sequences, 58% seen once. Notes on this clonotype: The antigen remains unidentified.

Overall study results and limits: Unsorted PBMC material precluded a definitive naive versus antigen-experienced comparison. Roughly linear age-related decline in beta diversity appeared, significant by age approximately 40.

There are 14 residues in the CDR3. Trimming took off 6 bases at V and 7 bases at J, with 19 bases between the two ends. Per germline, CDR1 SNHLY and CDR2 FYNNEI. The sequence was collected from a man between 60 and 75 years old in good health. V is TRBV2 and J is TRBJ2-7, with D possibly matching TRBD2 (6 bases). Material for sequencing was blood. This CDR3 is CASSVGEDAAEQYF. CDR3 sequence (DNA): TGTGCCAGCAGCGTTGGGGAGGACGCCGCTGAGCAGTACTTC.